Listed here are 10 T cell receptor beta chains from one sample, sequenced in a study of regulatory T cells in long-lasting Graves disease. Building the TCR beta libraries relied on iRepertoire HTBI primers, and CDR3 regions underwent Arm-PCR. TCRdb used MiXCR to reprocess the multiplex PCR reads, holding one entry per CDR3 protein. This table holds under 500,000 distinct CDR3 sequences, roughly 17% found once. The time point was: newly diagnosed GD, antithyroid drugs for less than 3 months. There was RNA extracted from PBMCs, and the TCR library was made from it. These records were also assigned to another study, of T cells in Graves' hyperthyroidism and ophthalmopathy.

Sequences were derived from peripheral blood mononuclear cells (PBMCs), sampled at new diagnosis, from a patient treated with antithyroid drugs. The receptors were gathered from a woman in her thirties with Graves disease.

There are many counts of this clonotype. The chain employs TRBV3-1 and TRBJ2-7; 7 nucleotides match TRBD2. Germline V gene data show CDR1 as LGHDT and CDR2 as YNNKEL (reference sequence). The CDR3 length is 15 residues. J was trimmed by 2 bases and V by 4 bases; bases with no gene match: 8. As DNA, the CDR3 is TGTGCCAGCAGCCCACAGGCTAGCGGCACCTACGAGCAGTACTTC. It is translated as CASSPQASGTYEQYF.

This clonotype has a count of ten or more. This sequence joins TRBV5-1 and TRBJ2-5; 10 nucleotides agree with TRBD1. CDR1 is SGHRS and CDR2 is YFSETQ in the germline V gene. The V and J ends lost 2 bases and 2 bases, in that order; junction bases with no gene match: 3. This CDR3 comprises 15 residues. CDR3 residues: CASSLRTGGQETQYF. The CDR3 DNA reads TGCGCCAGCAGCTTACGGACAGGGGGTCAAGAGACCCAGTACTTC.

V usage is TRBV19 and J usage is TRBJ1-1; D perhaps matches TRBD1 (5 bases). V gave up 5 bases and J gave up 7 bases, with 14 bases separating them. The CDR3 spans 13 residues. Germline lookup yields CDR1 LNHDA and CDR2 SQIVND (reference sequence). CDR3 in amino acids: CASSGAGWYEAFF. DNA for the CDR3: TGTGCCAGTAGTGGGGCAGGTTGGTATGAAGCTTTCTTT. Using reference TRBV19 and TRBJ1-1 for the parts outside the CDR3, the full variable domain is DGGITQSPKYLFRKEGQNVTLSCEQNLNHDAMYWYRQDPGQGLRLIYYSQIVNDFQKGDIAEGYSVSREKKESFPLTVTSAQKNPTAFYLCASSGAGWYEAFFGQGTRLTVV.

DNA for the CDR3: TGTGCCATCAGTGAATCTACAGGGTCGAACACCGGGGAGCTGTTTTTT. Encoded protein: CAISESTGSNTGELFF. V gene TRBV10-3 combines with J gene TRBJ2-2, with D maybe TRBD1 (6 bases). In germline, CDR1 is ENHRY, CDR2 SYGVKD. Trimming took off 3 bases at V and 0 bases at J, with 11 bases between the two ends. The CDR3 has 16 residues.

This clonotype was seen more than once but under ten times. The chain couples TRBV6-1 to TRBJ1-2; 7 bases are a match to TRBD1. The V gene's germline CDR1 is MNHNS and CDR2 SASEGT. With V trimmed by 5 bases and J by 8 bases, 8 bases remained unmatched. The length of the CDR3 is 13 residues. CDR3 in amino acids: CASSHTGVRGYTF. DNA for the CDR3: TGTGCCAGCAGTCATACAGGGGTTCGCGGCTACACCTTC.

As concerns this clonotype: A far larger clone is one base from this, pointing to a likely read error. The chain employs TRBV9 and TRBJ1-5, with TRBD1 as a possible D gene (5 bases). The CDR3 sequence is 15 residues long. Trimming pared 0 bases from V and 1 base from J, leaving 8 bases between. CDR1 and CDR2 (germline): SGDLS, YYNGEE. DNA for the CDR3: TGTGCCAGCAGCGTAGTGGGGGGAAGCAATCAGCCCCAGCATTTT. This encodes CASSVVGGSNQPQHF.

Many counts were recorded for this clonotype. The chain is built from TRBV28 and TRBJ1-5; possibly TRBD1 for D (5 bases). Germline loops: CDR1 MDHEN, CDR2 SYDVKM. Trimming shortened V by 5 bases and J by 2 bases, and 13 bases separated the two germline ends. This CDR3 is 15 amino acids long. The CDR3 DNA sequence: TGTGCCAGCAGTCCCCGGGGGTACGGCAATCAGCCCCAGCATTTT. This encodes CASSPRGYGNQPQHF.

This clonotype was seen ten or more times. V is TRBV11-2 and J is TRBJ2-7, with D uncertain. Deletions cut 3 bases from V and 5 bases from J, with 5 bases between. Germline V gives CDR1 SGHAT, CDR2 FQNNGV. The CDR3 covers 11 residues. The CDR3 DNA reads as TGTGCCAGCAGCTTCGAAAACGAGCAGTACTTC. The encoded protein is CASSFENEQYF.

This clonotype was seen a few times. The chain is built from TRBV2 and TRBJ2-7; TRBD2 agrees at 8 bases. Germline-derived CDR1 and CDR2 are SNHLY and FYNNEI. This CDR3 comprises 14 residues. The V segment lost 7 bases and the J segment 1 base; nucleotides outside the gene matches: 6. The CDR3 coding sequence is TGTGCCAGCATGGAGTCGGGAGGGTCCTACGAGCAGTACTTC. Its protein is CASMESGGSYEQYF. The variable domain in full, completed from reference TRBV2 and TRBJ2-7, reads EPEVTQTPSHQVTQMGQEVILRCVPISNHLYFYWYRQILGQKVEFLVSFYNNEISEKSEIFDDQFSVERPDGSNFTLKIRSTKLEDSAMYFCASMESGGSYEQYFGPGTRLTVT.

This clonotype was counted many times. The V gene is TRBV28, the J gene TRBJ1-1; D uncertain. CDR1 is MDHEN, CDR2 SYDVKM, per germline. V lost 7 bases, J lost 1 base, and 4 bases lay in between. The CDR3 sequence is 11 residues long. This CDR3 reads CASTGNTEAFF. CDR3 DNA sequence: TGTGCCAGCACCGGGAACACTGAAGCTTTCTTT.